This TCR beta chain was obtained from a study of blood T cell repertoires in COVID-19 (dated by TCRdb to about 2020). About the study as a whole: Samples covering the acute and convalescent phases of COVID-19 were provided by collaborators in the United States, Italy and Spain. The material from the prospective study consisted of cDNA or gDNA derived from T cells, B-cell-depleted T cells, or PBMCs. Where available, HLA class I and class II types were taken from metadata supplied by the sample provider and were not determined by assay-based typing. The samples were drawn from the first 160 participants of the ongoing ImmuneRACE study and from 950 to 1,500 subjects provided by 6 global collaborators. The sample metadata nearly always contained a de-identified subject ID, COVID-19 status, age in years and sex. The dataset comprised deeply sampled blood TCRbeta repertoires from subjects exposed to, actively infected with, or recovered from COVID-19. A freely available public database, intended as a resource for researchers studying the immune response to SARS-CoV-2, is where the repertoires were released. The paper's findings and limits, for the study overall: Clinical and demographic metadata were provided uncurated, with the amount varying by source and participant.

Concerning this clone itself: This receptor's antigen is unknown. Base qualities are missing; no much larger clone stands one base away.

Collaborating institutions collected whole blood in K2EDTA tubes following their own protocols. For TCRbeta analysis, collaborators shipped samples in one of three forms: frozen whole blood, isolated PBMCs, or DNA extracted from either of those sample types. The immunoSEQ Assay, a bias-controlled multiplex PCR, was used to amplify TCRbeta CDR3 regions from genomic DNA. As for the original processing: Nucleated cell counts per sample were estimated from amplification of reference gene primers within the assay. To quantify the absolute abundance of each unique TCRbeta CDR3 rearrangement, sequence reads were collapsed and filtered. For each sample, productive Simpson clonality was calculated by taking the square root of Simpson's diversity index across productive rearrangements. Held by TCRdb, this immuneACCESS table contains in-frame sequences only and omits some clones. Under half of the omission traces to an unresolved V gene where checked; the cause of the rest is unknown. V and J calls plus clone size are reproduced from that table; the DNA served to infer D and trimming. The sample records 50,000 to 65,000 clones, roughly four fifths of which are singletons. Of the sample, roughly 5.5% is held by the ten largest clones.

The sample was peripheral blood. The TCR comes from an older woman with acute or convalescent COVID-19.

CDR3 sequence: CASSRFGTEAFF. The bases are TGTGCCAGCAGTCGTTTCGGGACTGAAGCTTTCTTT. Rearrangement joined TRBV6-5 to TRBJ1-1, with the D gene call left open. The CDR3 has 12 amino acids, counting the end cysteine and phenylalanine. Just CDR3 DNA is preserved here, 36 bases in frame from base 1. The germline V gene provides CDR1 MNHEY and CDR2 SVGAGI. The V and J ends are trimmed by 5 bases and 5 bases, leaving 9 bases between them.